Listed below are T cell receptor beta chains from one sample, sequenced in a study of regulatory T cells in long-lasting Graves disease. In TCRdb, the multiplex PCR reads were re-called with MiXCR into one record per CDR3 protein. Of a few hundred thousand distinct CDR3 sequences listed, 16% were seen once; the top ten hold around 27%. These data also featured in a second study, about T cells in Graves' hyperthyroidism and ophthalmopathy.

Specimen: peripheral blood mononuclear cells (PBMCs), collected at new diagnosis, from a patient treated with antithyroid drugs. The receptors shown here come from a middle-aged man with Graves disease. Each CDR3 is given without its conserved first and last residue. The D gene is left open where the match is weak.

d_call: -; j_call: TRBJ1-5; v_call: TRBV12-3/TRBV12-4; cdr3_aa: ASSFVDGSNQPQH
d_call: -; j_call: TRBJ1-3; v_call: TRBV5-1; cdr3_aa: ASSLAGRATITGNTIY
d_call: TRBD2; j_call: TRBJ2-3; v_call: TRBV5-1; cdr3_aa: ASRTGLAGGLPDTQY
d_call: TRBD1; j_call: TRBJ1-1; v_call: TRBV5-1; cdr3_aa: ASSLRQGTEAF
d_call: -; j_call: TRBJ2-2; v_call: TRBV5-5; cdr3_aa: ATDQDADPGELF
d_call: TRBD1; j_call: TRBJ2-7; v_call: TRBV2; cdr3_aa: ASSGGRDRYSYEQY
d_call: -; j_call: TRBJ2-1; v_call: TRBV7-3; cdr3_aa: ASSLGAVSYNEQF
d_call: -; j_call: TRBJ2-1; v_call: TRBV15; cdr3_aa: ATSRISGGRADEQF
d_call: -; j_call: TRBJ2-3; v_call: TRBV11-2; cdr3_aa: ASSIIGPPDTQY
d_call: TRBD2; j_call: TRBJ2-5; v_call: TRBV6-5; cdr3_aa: ASSYAYLAGVQETQY
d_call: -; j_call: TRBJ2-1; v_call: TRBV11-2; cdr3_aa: AGSLTGMSYNEQF
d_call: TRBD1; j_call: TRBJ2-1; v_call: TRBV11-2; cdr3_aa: ASSLGAGGYNEQF
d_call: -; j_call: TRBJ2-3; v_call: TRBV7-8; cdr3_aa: ASSFGLRDTDTQY
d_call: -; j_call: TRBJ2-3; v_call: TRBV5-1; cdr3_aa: ASSLQGANTDTQY
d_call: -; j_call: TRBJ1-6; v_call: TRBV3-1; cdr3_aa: ASSRGDSPLH
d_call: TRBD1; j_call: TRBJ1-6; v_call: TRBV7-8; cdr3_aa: AIAGQSNSPLH
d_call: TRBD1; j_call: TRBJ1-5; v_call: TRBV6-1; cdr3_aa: ASSQQGTHQPQH
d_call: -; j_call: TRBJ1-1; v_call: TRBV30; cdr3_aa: AWSGPGNTEAF
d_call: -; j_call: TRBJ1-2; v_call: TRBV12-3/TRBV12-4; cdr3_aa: ASSSPGRGVGYT
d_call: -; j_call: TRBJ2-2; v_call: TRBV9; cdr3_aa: ASSATLASSGELF
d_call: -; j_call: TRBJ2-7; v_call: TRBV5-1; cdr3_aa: ASSPGQIQHYEQY
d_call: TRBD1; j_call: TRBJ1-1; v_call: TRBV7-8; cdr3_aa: ASSLGNRGHWVDTEAF
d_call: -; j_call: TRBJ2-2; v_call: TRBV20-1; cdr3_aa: SARRGGSPGELF
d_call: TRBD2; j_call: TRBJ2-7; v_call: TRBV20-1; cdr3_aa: SASRASGGARYEQY
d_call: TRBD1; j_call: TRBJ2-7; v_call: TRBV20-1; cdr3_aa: SARKKPGQGRSYEQY
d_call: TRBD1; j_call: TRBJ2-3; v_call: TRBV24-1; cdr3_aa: ATSDPGTDFTDTQY
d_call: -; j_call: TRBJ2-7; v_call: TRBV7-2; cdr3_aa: ASSVTYGEQY
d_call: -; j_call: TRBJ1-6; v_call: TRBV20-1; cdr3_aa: SARARTPDHSPLH
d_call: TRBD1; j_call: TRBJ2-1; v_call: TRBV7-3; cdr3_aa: ASSLERQGYNEQF
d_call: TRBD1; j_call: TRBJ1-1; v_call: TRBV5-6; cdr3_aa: ASSHGDGGGGGTEAF
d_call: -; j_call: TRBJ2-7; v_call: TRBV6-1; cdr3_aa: ASRNSRGPRSYEQY
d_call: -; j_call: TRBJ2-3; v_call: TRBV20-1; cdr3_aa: SARDARASTDTQY
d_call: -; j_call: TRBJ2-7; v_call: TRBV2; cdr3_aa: ASGTSRYEQY
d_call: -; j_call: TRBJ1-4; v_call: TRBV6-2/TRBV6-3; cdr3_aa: ASSYVGANEKLF
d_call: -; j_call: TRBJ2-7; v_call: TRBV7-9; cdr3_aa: ASSFAGYEQY
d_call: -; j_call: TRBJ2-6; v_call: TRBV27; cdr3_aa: ASSLRRGLTPSGANVLT
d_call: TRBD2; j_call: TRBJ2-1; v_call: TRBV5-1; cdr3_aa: ASSLGLAENEQF
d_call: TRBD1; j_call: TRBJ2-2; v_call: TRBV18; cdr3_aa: ASSRTGTDTGELF
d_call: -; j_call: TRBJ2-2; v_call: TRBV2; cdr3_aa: ASKGTANTGELF
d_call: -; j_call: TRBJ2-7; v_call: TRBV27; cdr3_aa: ASSLKSGALEEQY
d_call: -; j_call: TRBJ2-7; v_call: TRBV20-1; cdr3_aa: SARDPQGFSRGEQY
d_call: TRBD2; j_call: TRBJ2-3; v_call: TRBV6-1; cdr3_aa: ASSGTSGADTQY
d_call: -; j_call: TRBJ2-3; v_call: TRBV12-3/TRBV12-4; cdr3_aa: ASSTQGPQY
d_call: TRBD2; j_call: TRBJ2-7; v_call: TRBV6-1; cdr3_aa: ASRGLARTYEQY
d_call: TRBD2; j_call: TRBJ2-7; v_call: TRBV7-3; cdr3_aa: ASSLERGADYEQY
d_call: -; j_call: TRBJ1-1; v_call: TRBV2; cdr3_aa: ASSEAQWNTEAF
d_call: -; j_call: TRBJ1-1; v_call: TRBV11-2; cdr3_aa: ASSFEDLAVNTEAF
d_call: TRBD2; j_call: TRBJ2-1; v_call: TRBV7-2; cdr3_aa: ASSDGPSGGNEQF
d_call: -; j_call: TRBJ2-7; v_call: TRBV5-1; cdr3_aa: ASSSYYEQY